This is a list of T cell receptor beta chains from one sample in a study of T-cell memory formation after mild COVID-19. From the 5' RACE reads, TCRdb called clonotypes with MiXCR, one entry per CDR3 protein. The sample contains 250,000 to 300,000 distinct CDR3 sequences, around 15% of which appear only once. The material sequenced was PBMCs or a T cell subset sorted from them (not recorded which). All receptors come from a man aged 18 to 29 who had mild COVID-19 (a few samples of this study predate the infection). Cell type and time point are not known. The conserved cysteine and the conserved F or W are not part of the CDR3 here. Each record gives: V gene, J gene, clone size, CDR3 protein. Size is stated for part of the rows, as once, few or many counts, or as a class when the clone is expanded.

>TRBV15|TRBJ2-6|.
AIRGVGVANVLT
>TRBV7-9|TRBJ1-2|.
ASSTGVSYGYT
>TRBV5-5|TRBJ1-4|.
ASSFPDRVDEKLF
>TRBV2|TRBJ2-3|many
ASSRDGSTDTQY
>TRBV20-1|TRBJ1-2|few
SARDRTRGQGYT
>TRBV6-2/TRBV6-3|TRBJ2-2|.
ATDGGYTGELF
>TRBV18|TRBJ2-5|few
ASSPSVYRETQY
>TRBV12-3/TRBV12-4|TRBJ2-7|.
ASTLGSRTVSYEQY
>TRBV7-2|TRBJ1-1|once
ASSLIRANTEAF
>TRBV7-8|TRBJ2-5|few
ASSLRGTLRGETQY
>TRBV20-1|TRBJ1-2|.
SARGTDNYGYT
>TRBV6-5|TRBJ2-5|few
ASTRRWIAGSGETQY
>TRBV20-1|TRBJ2-1|few
SARGDKRGDEG
>TRBV15|TRBJ1-3|few
ATSSGGVGNTIY
>TRBV4-3|TRBJ2-6|few
ASSQGGRGLFFSGANVLT
>TRBV6-6|TRBJ2-4|few
ASTPIAGGRY
>TRBV23-1|TRBJ2-7|.
ASPRAPDRSDEQY
>TRBV20-1|TRBJ1-1|few
SAKGGANTEAF
>TRBV9|TRBJ2-3|many
ASSVNYRTDTQY
>TRBV18|TRBJ2-3|few
ASSPSTSGGDTQY
>TRBV20-1|TRBJ2-1|.
SAPQAVRSSYNEQF
>TRBV4-3|TRBJ1-6|.
ASSQDHQGDVPNSPLH
>TRBV4-2|TRBJ2-4|few
ASSPGTGGVKNIQY
>TRBV7-8|TRBJ2-2|.
ASSVAGWTGELF
>TRBV6-5|TRBJ1-1|.
ASSGGQGAEAF
>TRBV7-9|TRBJ1-2|.
ASSRATGEDYGYT
>TRBV11-2|TRBJ1-1|few
ASSLRWAEAF
>TRBV3-1|TRBJ1-4|.
ASSLTHRGREKLF
>TRBV7-8|TRBJ2-2|few
ASSPVVDPNAGELF
>TRBV6-5|TRBJ2-7|few
ASSYGTPLGEQY
>TRBV7-3|TRBJ2-2|few
ASSLQGQATGELF
>TRBV6-5|TRBJ1-2|.
ASSYPGQVYGYT
>TRBV3-1|TRBJ2-2|.
ASSHQGSGELF
>TRBV7-2|TRBJ2-5|.
ASSSRGSGGQPGRETQY
>TRBV6-5|TRBJ1-2|once
ASSYTNNYGYT
>TRBV6-5|TRBJ2-4|many
ASSSHRMPNSNIQY
>TRBV20-1|TRBJ2-1|few
SARGQGFRGEQF
>TRBV5-1|TRBJ1-2|few
ASKETAGLEYGYT
>TRBV7-9|TRBJ2-7|few
ASSSADPYEQY
>TRBV5-6|TRBJ2-5|.
ASSYGTQETQY
>TRBV7-6|TRBJ2-1|.
ASSLSRSHEQF
>TRBV7-2|TRBJ2-3|.
ASRTTASTDTQY
>TRBV5-8|TRBJ2-7|.
ASSRSPTGAPYEQY
>TRBV4-3|TRBJ2-5|.
ASSQGGTSPETQY
>TRBV19|TRBJ2-7|few
ASSRSTGMYEQY
>TRBV7-2|TRBJ2-3|few
ASSSLDRADTQY
>TRBV5-6|TRBJ1-1|.
ASKVGPQNTEAF
>TRBV2|TRBJ2-1|.
ASNRRDNEQF
>TRBV18|TRBJ2-7|.
ASSPLRANSYEQY
>TRBV5-8|TRBJ2-2|.
ASSLPPGGGTGELF
>TRBV7-2|TRBJ2-3|.
ASRGKRNRAGDTQY
>TRBV5-6|TRBJ1-2|.
ASSRTWRDGYT
>TRBV5-4|TRBJ2-1|.
ASSLVGGETYNEQF
>TRBV5-1|TRBJ1-1|.
ASSFGQSPMEAF
>TRBV5-1|TRBJ1-2|few
ASSLGRGAGTGYGYT
>TRBV10-3|TRBJ1-1|.
AISLTGAEAF
>TRBV3-1|TRBJ2-3|.
ASSHSGATDTQY
>TRBV4-2|TRBJ2-1|few
ASSQVTGKDYEQF
>TRBV10-3|TRBJ1-5|.
AIGDRDQPQH